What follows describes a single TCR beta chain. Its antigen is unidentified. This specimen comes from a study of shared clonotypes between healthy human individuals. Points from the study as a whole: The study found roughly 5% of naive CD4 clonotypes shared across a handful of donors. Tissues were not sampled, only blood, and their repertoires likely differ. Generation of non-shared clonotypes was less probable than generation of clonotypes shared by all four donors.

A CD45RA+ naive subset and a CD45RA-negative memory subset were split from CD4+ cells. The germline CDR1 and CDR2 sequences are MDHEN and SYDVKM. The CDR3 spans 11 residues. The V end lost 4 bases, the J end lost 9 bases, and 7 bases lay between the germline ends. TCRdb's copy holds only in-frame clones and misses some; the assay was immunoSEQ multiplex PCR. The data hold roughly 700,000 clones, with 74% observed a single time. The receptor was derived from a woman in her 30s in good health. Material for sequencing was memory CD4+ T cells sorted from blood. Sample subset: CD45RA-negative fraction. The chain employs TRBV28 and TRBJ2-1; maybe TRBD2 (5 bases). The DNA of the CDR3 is TGTGCCAGCAGTTCAGCGGTTGAGCAGTTCTTC. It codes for CASSSAVEQFF.